The 4 T cell receptor beta chains below all came from one sample that was sequenced in a study of cytomegalovirus exposure and HLA in healthy donors. The study ran its PCR with 60 Vbeta and 13 Jbeta primers. The repertoire was sequenced with immunoSEQ multiplex PCR; TCRdb's copy has only in-frame clones and lacks some. The repertoire holds some 200,000 clones, with roughly a tenth as singletons. The material sequenced was PBMCs. The source is a woman aged 25 to 45 in good health and CMV-seropositive.

As for this clone: The same CDR3 can be traced to other DNA sequences in this sample. J is TRBJ1-2 and V is TRBV20-1; TRBD1 is a possible D gene (6 bases). The length of the CDR3 is 11 residues. V lost 6 bases and J 2 bases, leaving 7 bases between the germline ends. Germline CDR1 is DFQATT and CDR2 is SNEGSKA (reference sequence). The CDR3 protein is CSATGNYGYTF. CDR3 coding DNA: TGCAGTGCCACAGGGAACTATGGCTACACCTTC.

The table lists this clone with a few counts. The chain couples TRBV7-2 to TRBJ2-5, with 7 bases that match TRBD1. The CDR3 runs 10 residues. Germline V gene lookup returns CDR1 SGHTA and CDR2 FQGNSA. Trimming took 11 bases from V and 5 from J; bases not matched to a gene: 2. Here the CDR3 reads CASRGETQYF. The CDR3 nucleotides read TGTGCCTCCAGGGGGGAGACCCAGTACTTC.

The CDR3 reads CASSVAPAGGTETQYF. DNA of the CDR3: TGTGCCAGCAGCGTAGCTCCAGCGGGAGGAACGGAGACCCAGTACTTC. The gene calls are TRBV9 and TRBJ2-5; 9 bases fit TRBD2. The V segment lost 0 bases and the J segment 5 bases; nucleotides outside the gene matches: 8. The germline V gene encodes CDR1 SGDLS and CDR2 YYNGEE. The CDR3 loop spans 16 amino acids.

This clone was found a few times. V is TRBV6-6 and J is TRBJ2-1; 7 bases align to TRBD2. With 0 bases clipped from V and 4 bases from J, the junction kept 6 bases outside the gene matches. The CDR3 is 16 residues long. Germline-derived CDR1 and CDR2 are MNHNY and SVGAGI (reference sequence). The CDR3 nucleotides are TGTGCCAGCAGTTACTCCGCTAGCGGAAGTTACAATGAGCAGTTCTTC. Protein: CASSYSASGSYNEQFF.